One and the same sample provided the 6 T cell receptor beta chains below, sequenced in a study of cytomegalovirus exposure and HLA in healthy donors. The PCR had 60 Vbeta and 13 Jbeta primers. Sequenced by immunoSEQ multiplex PCR; TCRdb stores in-frame clones only, minus some. The sample consists of around 100,000 clones, around 85% of them appearing once. Sequencing was performed on PBMCs. The receptors were gathered from a man aged 40-55 years in good health and CMV-seropositive.

For the CDR3, the DNA is TGTGCCAGCAGCTTCGCCAGTGGCTACACCTTC. Translation: CASSFASGYTF. The J gene is TRBJ1-2, the V gene TRBV7-9; D gene ambiguous. The CDR3 runs to 11 residues. Trimming left V 3 bases short and J 7 bases short, with 6 bases between. Germline V lookup: CDR1 SEHNR, CDR2 FQNEAQ (reference sequence).

This sequence joins TRBV7-3 and TRBJ2-2, with D maybe TRBD1 (5 bases). V was clipped by 4 bases and J by 6 bases, with 12 bases between them. CDR3 length: 14 amino acids. CDR1 SGHTA and CDR2 FQGTGA come from the germline V gene. DNA for the CDR3: TGTGCCAGCAGCTCACGGCAGGGCCCCGGGGAGCTGTTTTTT. This sequence encodes CASSSRQGPGELFF. The variable domain in full, completed from reference TRBV7-3 and TRBJ2-2, reads GAGVSQTPSNKVTEKGKYVELRCDPISGHTALYWYRQSLGQGPEFLIYFQGTGAADDSGLPNDRFFAVRPEGSVSTLKIQRTERGDSAVYLCASSSRQGPGELFFGEGSRLTVL.

The V and J genes are TRBV5-1 and TRBJ2-2, with TRBD1 matching 9 bases. The V and J ends lost 6 bases and 4 bases, in that order; junction bases with no gene match: 4. The length of the CDR3 is 14 residues. Looked up from germline, CDR1 is SGHRS and CDR2 is YFSETQ. As DNA, the CDR3 is TGCGCCAGCAAAGGGACAGGGCGCACCGGGGAGCTGTTTTTT. It specifies CASKGTGRTGELFF.

The chain joins TRBV6-6 to TRBJ2-3; 9 nucleotides align to TRBD1. This CDR3 region has 14 residues. J was trimmed by 4 bases and V by 6 bases; bases with no gene match: 5. Looked up from germline, CDR1 is MNHNY and CDR2 is SVGAGI (reference sequence). The CDR3 nucleotides read TGTGCCAGCAGGGGGGACAGGGTAGCAGATACGCAGTATTTT. Translation gives CASRGDRVADTQYF.

The rearrangement joins TRBV11-2 to TRBJ2-7, with 11 bases fitting TRBD2. The CDR3 length is 15 residues. Germline V gene sequence: CDR1 SGHAT, CDR2 FQNNGV. The trim removed 4 bases at V and 3 bases at J, leaving 5 bases unmatched. CDR3 nucleotide sequence: TGTGCCAGCAGCTATTCCGGGACTAGCGGCTACGAGCAGTACTTC. It yields the protein CASSYSGTSGYEQYF.

This chain joins TRBV29-1 and TRBJ2-3, with TRBD1 identical over 10 bases. The V gene end was trimmed by 4 bases and the J gene end by 3 bases; junction bases not matched to a gene: 4. The length of the CDR3 is 14 residues. Germline CDR1 SQVTM, CDR2 ANQGSEA. The CDR3 sequence is CSVGRTGGTDTQYF. The CDR3 DNA reads as TGCAGCGTTGGGCGGACAGGGGGGACAGATACGCAGTATTTT.